These 20 T cell receptor beta chains came from one sample sequenced in a study of blood T cell repertoires in COVID-19. The protocol was immunoSEQ multiplex PCR, while the TCRdb copy is restricted to in-frame clones and leaves out a portion. The sample shows approximately 250,000 clones, 75% to 90% of them seen only once. The sample was peripheral blood. The receptor set was obtained from a human donor in a cohort sampled during active COVID-19.

This clone was seen a few times. The chain links TRBV7-3 to TRBJ2-3; 8 bases map to TRBD2. V shed 4 bases, J shed 2 bases, and the junction held 5 bases outside the gene matches. CDR1 SGHTA and CDR2 FQGTGA come from the germline V gene. This CDR3 comprises 15 residues. CDR3 DNA sequence: TGTGCCAGCAGCTCTGCGGGGGGACACACAGATACGCAGTATTTT. Protein sequence: CASSSAGGHTDTQYF.

CDR3 in amino acids: CASSVLRDFPDTQYF. The DNA for the CDR3 is TGTGCCAGCAGCGTACTCCGGGATTTCCCAGATACGCAGTATTTT. J is TRBJ2-3 and V is TRBV9, with D possibly being TRBD2 (5 bases). The CDR3 loop spans 15 amino acids. CDR1 and CDR2 (germline): SGDLS, YYNGEE. V was shortened by 1 base and J by 4 bases, with 13 bases between the two germline ends. Full variable domain (rest looked up from reference TRBV9 and TRBJ2-3): DSGVTQTPKHLITATGQRVTLRCSPRSGDLSVYWYQQSLDQGLQFLIQYYNGEERAKGNILERFSAQQFPDLHSELNLSSLELGDSALYFCASSVLRDFPDTQYFGPGTRLTVL.

The genes are TRBV27 and TRBJ1-3; TRBD1 agrees at 8 bases. The CDR3 is made up of 15 amino acids. V dropped 5 bases and J dropped 1; count of bases not matched to a gene: 4. Germline CDR1 is MNHEY and CDR2 is SMNVEV (reference sequence). This CDR3 is CASSPDRGSGNTIYF. CDR3 in DNA: TGTGCCAGCAGTCCCGACAGGGGATCTGGAAACACCATATATTTT.

The chain uses TRBV27 and TRBJ1-3; a possible D gene is TRBD1 (6 bases). Germline V gene sequence: CDR1 MNHEY, CDR2 SMNVEV (reference sequence). The length of the CDR3 is 15 residues. V lost 4 bases to trimming and J lost 5 bases, with 15 bases between them. The CDR3 DNA reads TGTGCCAGCAGTTCGAGGACAGACCCTCGAAACACCATATATTTT. Translating gives CASSSRTDPRNTIYF.

V is TRBV19 and J is TRBJ1-1, with D possibly being TRBD1 (6 bases). The CDR3 totals 13 residues. CDR1 and CDR2 from the germline V gene are LNHDA and SQIVND (reference sequence). The V end was cut by 5 bases, the J end by 0 bases, with 7 bases between. CDR3 amino acids: CASSQGLNTEAFF. The CDR3 nucleotides read TGTGCCAGTAGTCAGGGGCTGAACACTGAAGCTTTCTTT.

The rearrangement joins TRBV6-5 to TRBJ2-7; tentative D call: TRBD1 (6 bases). Between the trimmed V and J ends, which lost 9 bases and 2 bases, there was a span of 17 bases. The CDR3 sequence is 14 residues long. Germline CDR1 MNHEY, CDR2 SVGAGI. CDR3 amino acids: CARNPQDRAYEQYF. CDR3 DNA: TGTGCCAGAAACCCCCAGGACAGAGCCTACGAGCAGTACTTC.

Worth noting for this clone: Other DNA sequences in this sample translate to the same CDR3. The chain couples TRBV9 to TRBJ1-1; TRBD1 matches 7 bases. V dropped 7 bases and J dropped 3; count of bases not matched to a gene: 6. The germline V gene encodes CDR1 SGDLS and CDR2 YYNGEE. The CDR3 runs 13 residues. The CDR3 DNA reads TGTGCCAGCTCCGACACAGGGGACACTGAAGCTTTCTTT. The encoded protein is CASSDTGDTEAFF.

The rearrangement links TRBV28 to TRBJ1-5; TRBD1 matches 7 bases. V dropped 3 bases and J dropped 8; count of bases not matched to a gene: 7. Looked up from germline, CDR1 is MDHEN and CDR2 is SYDVKM. CDR3 length: 14 amino acids. CDR3 in amino acids: CASSLTGNIEPQHF. The CDR3, as DNA: TGTGCCAGCAGTTTGACAGGGAATATCGAGCCCCAGCATTTT.

The rearrangement uses TRBV19 and TRBJ2-2; a weak D match, TRBD2 (5 bases). There are 13 residues in the CDR3. The ends were cut back, 3 bases at V and 5 bases at J, with 7 bases in the middle. Per germline, CDR1 LNHDA and CDR2 SQIVND (reference sequence). Here the CDR3 DNA reads TGTGCCAGTAGTATCAGGAGGACCGGGGAGCTGTTTTTT. Its protein product is CASSIRRTGELFF.

The V gene is TRBV21-1, the J gene TRBJ2-5; the tabulated D call, TRBD2, remains unverified against the DNA. TRBV21-1 is marked as a pseudogene. The CDR3 is 13 amino acids. For the CDR3, the DNA is TGTGCCCGGGAGACTAGCGGGGAAGAGACCCAGTACTTC. It translates to CARETSGEETQYF.

The chain uses TRBV2 and TRBJ1-1, with D tentatively TRBD1 (5 bases). The CDR3 is 15 residues long. CDR1 is SNHLY and CDR2 is FYNNEI in the germline V gene. V was shortened by 6 bases and J by 2 bases, with 16 bases between the two germline ends. Here the CDR3 reads CASRTQDRVNTEAFF. CDR3 coding DNA: TGTGCCAGCAGGACACAAGACAGAGTCAACACTGAAGCTTTCTTT.

The chain carries TRBV6-5 and TRBJ2-1, with D maybe TRBD1 (5 bases). CDR1 is MNHEY and CDR2 is SVGAGI in the germline V gene. The V end was cut by 7 bases, the J end by 7 bases, with 20 bases between. The CDR3 covers 15 residues. In DNA form, the CDR3 reads TGTGCCAGCACCCTAAGGCAGGGCCTCGGGAATGAGCAGTTCTTC. This gives the protein CASTLRQGLGNEQFF.

The rearrangement uses TRBV5-4 and TRBJ2-1, with 10 bases that match TRBD2. The junction had 11 bases not matched to a gene; V was cut back by 4 bases and J by 7 bases. Germline V gene data show CDR1 as SGHNT and CDR2 as YYREEE (reference sequence). This CDR3 contains 16 residues. The CDR3 sequence: CASSLPGSSGGNEQFF. The DNA for the CDR3 is TGTGCCAGCAGCCTCCCGGGGAGTAGCGGGGGGAATGAGCAGTTCTTC.

This sequence joins TRBV18 and TRBJ1-6, with D possibly matching TRBD1 (6 bases). Between the trimmed V and J ends, which lost 4 bases and 7 bases, there was a span of 14 bases. Germline V gives CDR1 KGHSH, CDR2 LQKENI. The CDR3 consists of 15 residues. CDR3 coding DNA: TGTGCCAGCTCACTAAGGGGGACGGGAAATTCACCCCTCCACTTT. It codes for CASSLRGTGNSPLHF.

The rearrangement links TRBV6-1 to TRBJ2-7; perhaps TRBD2 as D (6 bases). Germline V gives CDR1 MNHNS, CDR2 SASEGT. Trimming pared 2 bases from V and 2 bases from J, leaving 13 bases between. CDR3 length: 15 residues. CDR3 bases: TGTGCCAGCAGTGAATCCGGGGGTTGGGCCTACGAGCAGTACTTC. Protein sequence: CASSESGGWAYEQYF.

CDR3 sequence (DNA): TGCGCCAGCAGTGAGATAATCGGGACACCCCTCCACTTT. Translation gives CASSEIIGTPLHF. The chain couples TRBV10-2 to TRBJ1-6; D gene uncertain. Trimming removed 2 bases at V and 11 bases at J, with 10 bases between. This CDR3 region has 13 residues. Germline V gives CDR1 WSHSY, CDR2 SAAADI.

This clone has only one observation. The chain joins TRBV19 to TRBJ1-1; no clear D. The CDR3 contains 13 residues. Trimming removed 6 bases from V and 0 bases from J, with 8 bases in between. Germline lookup yields CDR1 LNHDA and CDR2 SQIVND (reference sequence). The CDR3 DNA reads TGTGCCAGTAGCCGTAAAATGAACACTGAAGCTTTCTTT. It codes for CASSRKMNTEAFF.

This chain joins TRBV6-5 and TRBJ1-3, with 9 bases lining up with TRBD1. Germline V lookup: CDR1 MNHEY, CDR2 SVGAGI. J lost 2 bases, V lost 2 bases, and 4 bases had no gene match. The CDR3 consists of 16 residues. The DNA of the CDR3 is TGTGCCAGCAGTTACAGGGGGACAGGGACTGGAAACACCATATATTTT. It encodes CASSYRGTGTGNTIYF.

This clone has more than one count but fewer than ten. The chain joins TRBV25-1 to TRBJ1-1, with 7 bases aligning to TRBD1. The germline CDR1 and CDR2 sequences are MGHDK and SYGVNS. The J segment lost 1 base and the V segment lost 4 bases, leaving 3 bases of the junction unmatched. The CDR3 runs 14 residues. CDR3 DNA sequence: TGTGCCAGCAGTGGGACAGGCCGGAACACTGAAGCTTTCTTT. Amino acids: CASSGTGRNTEAFF.

The CDR3 DNA reads as TGTGCCATCACGTCCCTACTAGCGGGAGTGTCCGAGCAGTACTTC. Protein product: CAITSLLAGVSEQYF. The V gene is TRBV10-3, the J gene TRBJ2-7, with 11 bases identical to TRBD2. Per the germline V gene, CDR1 is ENHRY and CDR2 is SYGVKD. V lost 7 bases and J lost 6; bases outside the gene matches: 11. The CDR3 contains 15 residues.